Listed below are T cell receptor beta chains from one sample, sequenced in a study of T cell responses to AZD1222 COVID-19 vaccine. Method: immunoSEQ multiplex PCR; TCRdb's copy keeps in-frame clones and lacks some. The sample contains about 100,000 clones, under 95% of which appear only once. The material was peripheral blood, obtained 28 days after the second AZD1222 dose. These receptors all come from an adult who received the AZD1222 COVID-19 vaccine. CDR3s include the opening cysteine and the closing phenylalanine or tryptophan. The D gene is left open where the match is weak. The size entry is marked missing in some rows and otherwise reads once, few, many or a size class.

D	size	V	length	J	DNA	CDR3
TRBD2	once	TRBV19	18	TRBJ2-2	TGTGCCAGTAGTACAAGAAGGGCGGGACTAGCGGGACCTGGGGAGCTGTTTTTT	CASSTRRAGLAGPGELFF
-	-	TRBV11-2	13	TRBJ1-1	TGTGCCAGCAGTCAAAAGATGAACACTGAAGCTTTCTTT	CASSQKMNTEAFF
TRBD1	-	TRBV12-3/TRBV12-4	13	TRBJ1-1	TGTGCCAGCGGGGACAGCTTGAACACTGAAGCTTTCTTT	CASGDSLNTEAFF
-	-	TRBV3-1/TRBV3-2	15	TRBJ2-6	TGTGCCAGCAGCCGGCAGGGTACGGGGGCCAACGTCCTGACTTTC	CASSRQGTGANVLTF
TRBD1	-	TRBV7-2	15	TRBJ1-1	TGTGCCAGCAGCCACCGGGACAGGACCTTCGCTGAAGCTTTCTTT	CASSHRDRTFAEAFF
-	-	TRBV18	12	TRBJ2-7	TGTGCCAGCTCACAGGGGGAAGGAGAGCAGTACTTC	CASSQGEGEQYF
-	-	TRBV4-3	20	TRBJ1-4	TGCGCCAGCAGCCAACCTTGGACACTCACCAACCTCGCAACTAATGAAAAACTGTTTTTT	CASSQPWTLTNLATNEKLFF
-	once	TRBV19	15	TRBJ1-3	TGTGCCAGTAGTACAGGAAGCCGCTCTGGAAACACCATATATTTT	CASSTGSRSGNTIYF
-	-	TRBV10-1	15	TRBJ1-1	TGCGCCAGCAGTGAGTCACAAGCCGCCCGCACTGAAGCTTTCTTT	CASSESQAARTEAFF
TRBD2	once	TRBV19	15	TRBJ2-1	TGTGCCAGTAGAGAGGGGACTAGCGGGGGCAATGAGCAGTTCTTC	CASREGTSGGNEQFF
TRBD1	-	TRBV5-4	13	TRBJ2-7	TGTGCCAGCAGCCGGGACAGAAGTTACGAGCAGTACTTC	CASSRDRSYEQYF
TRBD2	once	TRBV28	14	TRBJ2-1	TGTGCCAGCAGCGTCCACGGGGGGGCGGATGAGCAGTTCTTC	CASSVHGGADEQFF
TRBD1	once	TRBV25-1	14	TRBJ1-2	TGTGCCAGCAGGGGGGACAGGGGTTGGTTTGGCTACACCTTC	CASRGDRGWFGYTF
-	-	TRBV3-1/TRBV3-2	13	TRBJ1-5	TGTGCCAGCAGCCCCCCGTGGGGTCAGCCCCAGCATTTT	CASSPPWGQPQHF
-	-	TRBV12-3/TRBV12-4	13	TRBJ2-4	TGTGCCAGCAGTCATCGGGCTGGAGACATTCAGTACTTC	CASSHRAGDIQYF
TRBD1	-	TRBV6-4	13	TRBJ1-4	TGTGCCAGCAGGGGAAGGGGGCCTGAAAAACTGTTTTTT	CASRGRGPEKLFF
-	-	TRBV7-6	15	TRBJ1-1	TGTGCCAGCAGCTCCCTACAGGGTCCGAACACTGAAGCTTTCTTT	CASSSLQGPNTEAFF
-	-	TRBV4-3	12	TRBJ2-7	TGCGCCAGCAGCCCCGGGACTCGGGAGCAGTACTTC	CASSPGTREQYF
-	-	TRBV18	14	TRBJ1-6	TGTGCCAGCTCACCAGGACGGCAGGGTTCACCCCTCCACTTT	CASSPGRQGSPLHF
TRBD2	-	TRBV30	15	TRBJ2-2	TGTGCCTGGAGTGTACAACTAGCGGGAGCCGGGGAGCTGTTTTTT	CAWSVQLAGAGELFF
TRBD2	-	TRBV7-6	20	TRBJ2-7	TGTGCCAGCAGCTTCCTTCCCGGACTAGCGGGGGGAAGTATTACCTACGAGCAGTACTTC	CASSFLPGLAGGSITYEQYF
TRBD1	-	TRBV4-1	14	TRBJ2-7	TGCGCCAGCAGACCGGACAGGGGCTCCTACGAGCAGTACTTC	CASRPDRGSYEQYF
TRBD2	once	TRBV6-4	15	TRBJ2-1	TGTGCCAGCAGTGTCGGGACTAGCGGAGACAATGAGCAGTTCTTC	CASSVGTSGDNEQFF
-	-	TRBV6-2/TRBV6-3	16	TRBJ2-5	TGTGCCAGCAGTTACTCCCCGGAGAGGGGTCCAGAGACCCAGTACTTC	CASSYSPERGPETQYF
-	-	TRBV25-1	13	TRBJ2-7	TGTGCCAGCAGTGAATTGGGGGGTTACGAGCAGTACTTC	CASSELGGYEQYF
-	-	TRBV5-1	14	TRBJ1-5	TGCGCCAGCAGCCAAGGGACGGGCAATCAGCCCCAGCATTTT	CASSQGTGNQPQHF
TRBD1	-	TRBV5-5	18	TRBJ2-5	TGTGCCAGCAGCTTGGCCGCATCCGGGACAGGGATTCAAGAGACCCAGTACTTC	CASSLAASGTGIQETQYF
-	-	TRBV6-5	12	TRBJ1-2	TGTGCCAGCAACCCTGAATCGTATGGCTACACCTTC	CASNPESYGYTF
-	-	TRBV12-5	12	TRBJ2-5	TGTGCTAGTGGTCCGGACCGGGAGACCCAGTACTTC	CASGPDRETQYF
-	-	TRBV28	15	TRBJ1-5	TGTGCCAGCACCATGATCTGGGGTTGGGGTCAGCCCCAGCATTTT	CASTMIWGWGQPQHF
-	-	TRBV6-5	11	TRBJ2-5	TGTGCCAGCAGTTACGGGGAGACCCAGTACTTC	CASSYGETQYF
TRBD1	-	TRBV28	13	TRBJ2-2	TGTGCCAGCAGGACAGGGGGCACCGGGGAGCTGTTTTTT	CASRTGGTGELFF
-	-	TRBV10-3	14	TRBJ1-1	TGTGCCATCAGCGAGGGTTCCGGGAACACTGAAGCTTTCTTT	CAISEGSGNTEAFF
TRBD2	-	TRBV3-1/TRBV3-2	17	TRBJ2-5	TGTGCCAGCAGCCAAAGTCAACTAGCGGGCGGGCGGGAGACCCAGTACTTC	CASSQSQLAGGRETQYF
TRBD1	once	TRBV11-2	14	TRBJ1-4	TGTGCCAGCAGCCAGGGACAGCCACTTGAAAAACTGTTTTTT	CASSQGQPLEKLFF
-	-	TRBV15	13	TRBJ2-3	TGTGCCACCAGCAGAGACTCCGCAGATACGCAGTATTTT	CATSRDSADTQYF
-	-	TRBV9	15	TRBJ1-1	TGTGCCAGCAGCGTAGAAGGGCGCAAGGACACTGAAGCTTTCTTT	CASSVEGRKDTEAFF
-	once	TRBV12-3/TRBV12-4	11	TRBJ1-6	TGTGCCAGCGGCTTCGATTCACCCCTCCACTTT	CASGFDSPLHF